The present TCR beta chain was sequenced within a study of T cell changes during pregnancy in multiple sclerosis. The protocol was immunoSEQ multiplex PCR, while the TCRdb copy is restricted to in-frame clones and leaves out a portion. This repertoire shows roughly 40,000 clones, around 92% found once; its top ten account for under 0.4%. J was trimmed by 3 bases and V by 4 bases; bases with no gene match: 10. Germline loops: CDR1 SGHDN, CDR2 FVKESK. The CDR3 spans 16 residues. The TCR comes from a female donor with multiple sclerosis, enrolled in a pregnancy study. This specimen consisted of CD4+ T cells from peripheral blood mononuclear cells, obtained after pregnancy. The V and J genes are TRBV14 and TRBJ1-2; 8 positions agree with TRBD1. CDR3 bases: TGTGCCAGCAGCCTCCGAGGACAGGGAGGGGACTATGGCTACACCTTC. Its protein is CASSLRGQGGDYGYTF.